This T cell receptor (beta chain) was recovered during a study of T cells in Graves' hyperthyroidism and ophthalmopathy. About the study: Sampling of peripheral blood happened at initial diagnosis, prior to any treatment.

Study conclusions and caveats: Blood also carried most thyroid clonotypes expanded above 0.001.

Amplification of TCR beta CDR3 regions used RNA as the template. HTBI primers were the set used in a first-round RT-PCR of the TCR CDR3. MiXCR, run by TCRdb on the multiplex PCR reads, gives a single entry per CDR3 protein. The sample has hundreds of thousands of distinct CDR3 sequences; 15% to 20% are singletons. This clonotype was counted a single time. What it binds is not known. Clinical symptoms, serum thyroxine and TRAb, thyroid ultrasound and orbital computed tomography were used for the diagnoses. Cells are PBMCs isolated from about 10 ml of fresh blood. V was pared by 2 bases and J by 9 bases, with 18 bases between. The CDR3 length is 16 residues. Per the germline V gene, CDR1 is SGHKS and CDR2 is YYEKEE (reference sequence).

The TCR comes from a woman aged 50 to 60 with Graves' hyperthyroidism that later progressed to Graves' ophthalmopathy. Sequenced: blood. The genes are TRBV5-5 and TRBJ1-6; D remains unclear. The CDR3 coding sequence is TGTGCCAGCAGCTTAAATACGCCGGGTAATGGTTCACCCCTCCACTTT. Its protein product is CASSLNTPGNGSPLHF.